Detailed here is one T cell receptor beta chain. The data were taken from a study of blood T cell repertoires in COVID-19. Study-level information: Sources were T cells, B-cell-depleted T cells, or PBMCs; the material itself was cDNA or gDNA.

The V end was cut by 2 bases, the J end by 5 bases, with 12 bases between. The germline CDR1 and CDR2 sequences are LGHDT and YNNKEL (reference sequence). The CDR3 runs 14 residues. The table came from immunoSEQ multiplex PCR; TCRdb's copy has only in-frame clones and leaves some out. Altogether about 350,000 clones are present, 85% to 90% being singletons, with the ten largest covering approximately 1%. This TCR was recovered from a woman aged 25 to 39 who had been exposed to COVID-19. The chain has TRBV3-1 (or the pseudogene TRBV3-2) and TRBJ1-1, with D possibly being TRBD1 (6 bases). The sequencing input was PBMCs or T cells enriched from blood (not recorded which). The DNA of the CDR3 is TGTGCCAGCAGCCAATTTTCAGGGGTTACTGAAGCTTTCTTT. This encodes CASSQFSGVTEAFF.